Given below is one T cell receptor beta chain in context. The target antigen is unknown. This sample is drawn from a study of T cells in localized non-small cell lung cancer. Overall study findings and caveats: Heterogeneity remains possible because sequencing was limited to only one tumor region. In adjacent lung, a median about 52 of the top 100 tumor clones were found.

Measured with immunoSEQ multiplex PCR; TCRdb has only the in-frame clones, and not every one. In the table there are roughly 5,800 clones, under 30% of which are singletons. CDR1 and CDR2 (germline): LNHDA, SQIVND (reference sequence). The CDR3 has 14 amino acids. V lost 6 bases and J lost 5, with 16 bases in between. Sequenced here: lung tumor tissue, sampled before any cancer treatment. The receptor was derived from a female donor at least 60 years old with stage I lung adenocarcinoma. The chain uses TRBV19 and TRBJ1-2; no firm D call. CDR3 in amino acids: CASRTQDTLYGYTF. DNA of the CDR3: TGTGCCAGTAGGACACAAGACACCTTATATGGCTACACCTTC.